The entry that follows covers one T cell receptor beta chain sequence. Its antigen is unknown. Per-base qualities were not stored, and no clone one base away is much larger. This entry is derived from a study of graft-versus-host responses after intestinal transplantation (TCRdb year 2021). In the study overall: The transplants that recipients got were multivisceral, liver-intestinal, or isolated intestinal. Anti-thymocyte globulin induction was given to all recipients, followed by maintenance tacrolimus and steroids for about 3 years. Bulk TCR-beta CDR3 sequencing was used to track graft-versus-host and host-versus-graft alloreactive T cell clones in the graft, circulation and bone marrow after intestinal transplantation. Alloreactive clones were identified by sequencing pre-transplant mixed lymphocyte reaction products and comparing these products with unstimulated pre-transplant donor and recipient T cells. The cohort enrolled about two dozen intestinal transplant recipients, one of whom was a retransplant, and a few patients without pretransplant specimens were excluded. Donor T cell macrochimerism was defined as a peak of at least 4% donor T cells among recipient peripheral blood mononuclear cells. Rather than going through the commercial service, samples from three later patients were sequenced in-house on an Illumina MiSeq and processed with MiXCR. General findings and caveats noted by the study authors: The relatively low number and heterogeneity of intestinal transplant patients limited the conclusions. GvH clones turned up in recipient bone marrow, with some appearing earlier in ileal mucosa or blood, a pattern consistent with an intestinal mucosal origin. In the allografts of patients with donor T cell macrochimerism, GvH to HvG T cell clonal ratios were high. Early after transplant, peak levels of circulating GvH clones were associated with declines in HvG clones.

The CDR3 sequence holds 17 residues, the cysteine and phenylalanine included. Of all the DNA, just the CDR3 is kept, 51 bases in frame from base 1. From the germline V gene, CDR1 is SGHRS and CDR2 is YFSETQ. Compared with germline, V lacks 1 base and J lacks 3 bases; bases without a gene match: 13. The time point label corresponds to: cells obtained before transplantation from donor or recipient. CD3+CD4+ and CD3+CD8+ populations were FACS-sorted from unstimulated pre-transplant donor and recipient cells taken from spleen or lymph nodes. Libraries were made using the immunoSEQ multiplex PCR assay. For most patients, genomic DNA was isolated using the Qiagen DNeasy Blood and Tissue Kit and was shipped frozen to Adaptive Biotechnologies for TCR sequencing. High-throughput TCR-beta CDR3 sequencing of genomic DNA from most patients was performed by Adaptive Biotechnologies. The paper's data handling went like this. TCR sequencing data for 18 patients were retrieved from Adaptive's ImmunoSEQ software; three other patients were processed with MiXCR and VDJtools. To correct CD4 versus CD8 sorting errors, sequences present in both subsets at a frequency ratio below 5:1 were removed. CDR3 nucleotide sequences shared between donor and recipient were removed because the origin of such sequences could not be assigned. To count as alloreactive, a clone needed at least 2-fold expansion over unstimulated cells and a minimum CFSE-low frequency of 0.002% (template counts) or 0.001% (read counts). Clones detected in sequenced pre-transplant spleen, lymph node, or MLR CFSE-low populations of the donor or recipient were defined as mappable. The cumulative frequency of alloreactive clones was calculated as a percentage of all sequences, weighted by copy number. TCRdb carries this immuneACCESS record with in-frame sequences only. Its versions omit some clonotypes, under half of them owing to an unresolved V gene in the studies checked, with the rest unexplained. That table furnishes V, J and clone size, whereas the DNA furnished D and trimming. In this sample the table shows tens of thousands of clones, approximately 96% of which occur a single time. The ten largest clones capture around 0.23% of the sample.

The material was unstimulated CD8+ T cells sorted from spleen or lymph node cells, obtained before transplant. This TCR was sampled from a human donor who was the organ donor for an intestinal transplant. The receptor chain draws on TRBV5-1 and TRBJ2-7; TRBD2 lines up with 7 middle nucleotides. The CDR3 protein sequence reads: CASSLMGGTIMFYEQYF. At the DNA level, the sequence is TGCGCCAGCAGCTTGATGGGGGGGACCATAATGTTCTACGAGCAGTACTTC.